This T cell receptor beta chain was sequenced during a study of T cell responses to AZD1222 COVID-19 vaccine (dated by TCRdb to about 2021). At the level of the whole study: AZD1222 recipients given second doses at about 4 weeks or at about 12 weeks were pooled, since spike-specific TCR depth and breadth were not found to differ between the two schedules. A total of over 230 trial participants underwent TCR sequencing, of whom about 210 had received two doses of AZD1222 and approximately 26 had received two doses of the MenACWY control vaccine. Trial participants were enrolled into age subgroups of 18-55, 56-69 and 70-plus years, which contained approximately 150, 30 and 60 TCR-sequenced participants, respectively.

In the case of this clone: Its antigen specificity is not known. It has no much larger one-base neighbor in the sample; base qualities were not kept.

The CDR3 regions of human TCRbeta chains were analyzed by immunosequencing. Under the source paper's analysis protocol: Repertoire TCRs were checked for matches against a reference library of SARS-CoV-2-specific TCRs that had been generated using the MIRA antigen-specificity platform. Breadth was defined as the fraction of unique TCRs that were SARS-CoV-2-associated, and depth was defined as the fraction of total T cells that were SARS-CoV-2-associated. Using the MIRA data, each spike-specific TCR was mapped to the spike region that the TCR reacts to and placed in a CD4 or CD8 class. Log10-transformed breadth and depth values were compared by one-way ANOVA with Sidak's multiple comparisons tests. This is the immuneACCESS table as TCRdb keeps it, with only in-frame sequences that have V and J called. A part of the clones is gone; compared with another copy, unresolved V genes explain less than half, and the rest is unexplained. The DNA gave D and trimming, while V, J and clone size come from that table. The sample table holds roughly 97,000 clones, of which around 90% were seen once. The ten top clones hold more than 8% of the sample.

The CDR3 contains 13 residues, cysteine and phenylalanine counted. Here the CDR3 DNA is all that survives: 39 bases in frame from base 1. The junction shows trimming of 1 base on V and 6 bases on J, plus 7 bases between the germline ends. CDR1 SGHTA and CDR2 FQGNSA were looked up in the germline V gene. What this sample's time point label stands for: baseline before first vaccination. Samples from vaccinated people were obtained from the UK trials COV001 and COV002, which included a single-blind randomized controlled phase 2/3 trial of AZD1222 (ChAdOx1 nCoV-19) in healthy adults. Trial participant PBMC samples were collected at day 0 and day 28 after the second dose for TCRbeta chain sequencing. Summary of the overall study and its limitations: Conclusions about previously exposed vaccinees were limited because only six AZD1222 recipients were SARS-CoV-2 seropositive at baseline. A significant rise in spike-specific TCR breadth and depth was observed after two AZD1222 doses relative to day 0 and relative to MenACWY recipients. Nearly half of unique spike-specific TCRs reportedly recognized epitopes outside regions mutated in the B.1.351 and B.1.1.7 variants. The vaccine-associated CD4 TCRs covered the entire spike protein, and the dominant responses fell in regions 160-218 and 743-854. Participants were mostly white British and included more females than males, and it was suggested by the authors that clonal diversity may have been underestimated. In the small 56-69-year group, the increase in depth fell short of significance, most likely because of low power. Because no day 14 peak-response samples were available, repertoires were characterized only after the peak T cell response.

The rearrangement joined TRBV7-2 to TRBJ1-3; a tentative D match to TRBD1 spans 5 bases. The input for sequencing was peripheral blood, taken on day 0 of AZD1222 vaccination. The receptor comes from an adult in good health. The CDR3 amino acid sequence is: CASSLGGLNTIYF. The nucleotide sequence reads TGTGCCAGCAGCTTAGGGGGACTAAACACCATATATTTT.